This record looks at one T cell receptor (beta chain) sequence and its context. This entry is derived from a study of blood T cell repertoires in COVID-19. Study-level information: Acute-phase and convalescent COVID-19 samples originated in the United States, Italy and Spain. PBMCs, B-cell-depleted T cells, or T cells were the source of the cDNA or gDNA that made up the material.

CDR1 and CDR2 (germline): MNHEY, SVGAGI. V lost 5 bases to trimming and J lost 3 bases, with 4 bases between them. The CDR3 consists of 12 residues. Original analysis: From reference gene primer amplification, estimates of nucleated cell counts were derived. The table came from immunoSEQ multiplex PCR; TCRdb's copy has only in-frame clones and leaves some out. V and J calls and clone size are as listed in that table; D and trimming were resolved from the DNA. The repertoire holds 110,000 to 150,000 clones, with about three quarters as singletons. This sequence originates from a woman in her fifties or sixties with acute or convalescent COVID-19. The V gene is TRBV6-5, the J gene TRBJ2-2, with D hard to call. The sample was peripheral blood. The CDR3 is CASSTYTGELFF. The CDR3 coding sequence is TGTGCCAGCAGTACATACACCGGGGAGCTGTTTTTT.